This T cell receptor (beta chain) is from a study of OX40 agonist ivuxolimab in advanced cancers. Some clones are missing from TCRdb's copy, which holds only in-frame ones; the method was immunoSEQ multiplex PCR. Of about 86,000 clones in the sample, roughly nine tenths were seen once. Material: CD4+ or CD8+ T cells sorted from blood, obtained in a trial of the OX40 agonist ivuxolimab. The receptor was isolated from an adult with an advanced solid tumor such as melanoma, head and neck, liver or kidney cancer.

Here the CDR3 DNA reads TGTGCCAGCAGACGACAGGCGAACACCGGGGAGCTGTTTTTT. This translates into CASRRQANTGELFF. The chain recombines TRBV6-6 with TRBJ2-2; D is possibly TRBD1 (6 bases). The V gene lost 6 bases and the J gene lost 0 bases, with 8 bases spanning the gap. CDR1 and CDR2 from the germline V gene are MNHNY and SVGAGI (reference sequence). CDR3 size: 14 residues.